This TCR beta chain was recovered during a study of CXCR3-negative and CXCR3-positive naive CD8 T cells. As for the study in general: Summed over all libraries, TRB reads came to around 140 million, with about 1.5 +/- 0.3 million per library. Study-wide results and limits: Researchers reported similar TRBV-TRBJ usage in naive CXCR3-negative and CXCR3-positive cells, though memory differed. Comparison of naive cells showed more hydrophobic TRB CDR3s in CXCR3-positive than in CXCR3-negative naive cells.

This CDR3 has 15 amino acids. CDR1 and CDR2 from the germline V gene are MNHEY and SVGEGT. On this clonotype itself: Its cognate antigen is unknown.

UMI-labeled 5' RACE TRB cDNA libraries were prepared from the cells. TCRdb re-called the 5' RACE reads and catalogs CDR3 proteins one per entry, DNA excluded. The ten top clones account for approximately 0.8%, within a sample of under 75,000 distinct CDR3 sequences. All CD8+ T cell subsets were sorted in triplicate at fewer than 350,000 cells each. Sequencing used naive CXCR3+ CD8+ T cells from blood. Noted subset: CD45RO-CCR7+CD27+CD95- naive CD8+ T cells expressing CXCR3 (TNR3+). This receptor was obtained from a human donor in good health. Some clones in this sample may be carry-over from other donors' samples. The chain recombines TRBV6-2 or TRBV6-3 with TRBJ2-1; TCRdb's assignment of TRBD2 cannot be checked, as there is no DNA. CDR3 sequence reads: CASSPTSGSYNEQFF.